A selection of T cell receptor beta chains follows, all from one sample in a study of blood T cell repertoires in COVID-19. The assay was immunoSEQ multiplex PCR, and TCRdb's table has in-frame clones only and misses some. The sample yields 140,000 to 150,000 clones, approximately 89% seen once. Specimen: peripheral blood. The receptor source for this set is a human donor in a cohort sampled during active COVID-19. Both conserved end residues are part of each CDR3. The D gene is left open where the match is weak. A row's size may be missing; if present it is once, few, many or a size class.

clone_size d_call j_call v_call cdr3_aa cdr3_nt
once . TRBJ2-7 TRBV19 CASSIGRGYEQYF TGTGCCAGTAGTATTGGCAGGGGTTACGAGCAGTACTTC
. . TRBJ1-2 TRBV29-1 CSVDVREGYTF TGCAGCGTTGATGTGAGGGAGGGCTACACCTTC
. TRBD2 TRBJ2-5 TRBV2 CASRLAGGFQETQYF TGTGCCAGCAGACTAGCGGGGGGGTTTCAAGAGACCCAGTACTTC
. TRBD1 TRBJ1-5 TRBV2 CASSEARSGTGGNQPQHF TGTGCCAGCAGTGAAGCGCGCTCCGGGACAGGGGGCAATCAGCCCCAGCATTTT
. . TRBJ2-1 TRBV7-2 CASSYDRLSSYNEQFF TGTGCCAGCAGCTATGACAGATTAAGCTCCTACAATGAGCAGTTCTTC
. TRBD1 TRBJ2-2 TRBV18 CASSPPGQGSNTGELFF TGTGCCAGCTCACCACCGGGACAGGGATCCAACACCGGGGAGCTGTTTTTT
. TRBD1 TRBJ2-3 TRBV10-3 CASSGTGVTDTQYF TGTGCGAGCAGTGGGACAGGGGTCACAGATACGCAGTATTTT
. . TRBJ1-1 TRBV9 CASSVGGRTEAFF TGTGCCAGCAGCGTAGGTGGGAGGACTGAAGCTTTCTTT
. TRBD2 TRBJ2-7 TRBV18 CASSPSSGGAYEQYF TGTGCCAGCTCACCTTCTAGCGGGGGGGCCTACGAGCAGTACTTC
. . TRBJ2-7 TRBV19 CASGPVGSSYEQYF TGTGCCAGTGGACCAGTGGGGAGTTCCTACGAGCAGTACTTC
. TRBD1 TRBJ1-2 TRBV2 CASSYYRDRVGYTF TGTGCCAGCAGTTACTACAGGGACAGGGTCGGCTACACCTTC
. TRBD2 TRBJ2-2 TRBV11-3 CASSPSGGITGELFF TGTGCCAGCAGCCCCAGCGGGGGGATCACCGGGGAGCTGTTTTTT
. . TRBJ2-3 TRBV7-9 CASSSRLGADTQYF TGTGCCAGCAGCTCAAGACTAGGCGCAGATACGCAGTATTTT
. TRBD1 TRBJ2-5 TRBV5-1 CASSLGGQTFQETQYF TGCGCCAGCAGCTTGGGGGGACAGACATTCCAAGAGACCCAGTACTTC
. . TRBJ2-1 TRBV6-2/TRBV6-3 CASSYSRAGGDEQFF TGTGCCAGCAGTTACAGTCGGGCAGGAGGGGATGAGCAGTTCTTC
. TRBD1 TRBJ1-2 TRBV5-1 CASSLSGGRNYGYTF TGCGCCAGCAGCTTGTCAGGGGGCCGTAACTATGGCTACACCTTC
. . TRBJ2-1 TRBV12-3/TRBV12-4 CASSADRYNEQFF TGTGCCAGCAGCGCTGACAGGTACAATGAGCAGTTCTTC
. TRBD1 TRBJ1-2 TRBV18 CASSPMIGQGARNLYGYTF TGTGCCAGCTCACCTATGATTGGACAGGGGGCGAGGAACCTTTATGGCTACACCTTC
. . TRBJ1-2 TRBV24-1 CATSDTRLDGYTF TGTGCCACCAGTGACACTCGGTTAGATGGCTACACCTTC
. TRBD1 TRBJ1-1 TRBV5-4 CASSQRTGGDTEAFF TGTGCCAGCAGCCAGCGGACAGGGGGGGACACTGAAGCTTTCTTT
. TRBD1 TRBJ1-2 TRBV5-1 CASSGGTGSNYGYTF TGCGCCAGCAGCGGAGGGACAGGATCTAACTATGGCTACACCTTC
few TRBD1 TRBJ1-6 TRBV7-3 CASSLGPPGQTNSPLHF TGTGCCAGCAGCTTAGGCCCCCCGGGACAGACCAATTCACCCCTCCACTTT
. . TRBJ1-4 TRBV3-1/TRBV3-2 CASSPQAGTTNEKLFF TGTGCCAGCAGCCCCCAGGCAGGCACAACTAATGAAAAACTGTTTTTT
. . TRBJ2-1 TRBV4-2 CASSQGGPPYNEQFF TGTGCCAGCAGCCAAGGGGGGCCCCCCTACAATGAGCAGTTCTTC
. TRBD1 TRBJ2-3 TRBV2 CASSEEQGADTQYF TGTGCCAGCAGTGAAGAACAGGGGGCAGATACGCAGTATTTT
. . TRBJ1-6 TRBV3-1/TRBV3-2 CASSPRSRISNSPLHF TGTGCCAGCAGCCCCAGGTCAAGAATTTCTAATTCACCCCTCCACTTT
. . TRBJ2-3 TRBV24-1 CATSDLGGGDTQYF TGTGCCACCAGTGATTTGGGGGGAGGCGATACGCAGTATTTT
. . TRBJ1-2 TRBV6-6 CASSSLGGRTYGYTF TGTGCCAGCAGTTCCTTGGGGGGGCGCACCTATGGCTACACCTTC
. TRBD1 TRBJ1-2 TRBV16 CASSHDRDYGYTF TGTGCCAGCAGCCATGACAGGGACTATGGCTACACCTTC
. TRBD1 TRBJ2-3 TRBV5-1 CASSLAIDRVADTQYF TGCGCCAGCAGCTTGGCCATAGACAGGGTTGCAGATACGCAGTATTTT
. . TRBJ1-1 TRBV7-9 CASSTQQDTEAFF TGTGCCAGCAGCACCCAACAGGACACTGAAGCTTTCTTT
. . TRBJ1-2 TRBV29-1 CSGNGESGYTF TGCAGCGGAAATGGAGAGTCCGGCTACACCTTC
. TRBD1 TRBJ1-2 TRBV13 CASSLGRTGGDYGYTF TGTGCCAGCAGCTTAGGGCGGACAGGGGGTGACTATGGCTACACCTTC
. . TRBJ1-3 TRBV4-1 CASSQEHGNTIYF TGCGCCAGCAGCCAAGAACACGGAAACACCATATATTTT
once TRBD1 TRBJ2-3 TRBV18 CASSPQGGTDTQYF TGTGCCAGCTCCCCACAGGGGGGCACAGATACGCAGTATTTT
once TRBD2 TRBJ2-7 TRBV6-4 CASSDSGTSGVIGTYEQYF TGTGCCAGCAGCGACTCCGGGACTAGCGGGGTAATTGGAACCTACGAGCAGTACTTC
. . TRBJ1-4 TRBV7-9 CASSKLQGDGKLFF TGTGCCAGCTCCAAGTTACAGGGAGACGGAAAACTGTTTTTT
. . TRBJ1-5 TRBV27 CASSRGGGGNQPQHF TGTGCCAGCAGCCGCGGCGGGGGCGGCAATCAGCCCCAGCATTTT
. TRBD1 TRBJ2-3 TRBV19 CASSPGQGGYFLDTQYF TGTGCCAGTAGTCCAGGACAGGGGGGCTATTTTCTAGATACGCAGTATTTT
. TRBD1 TRBJ2-3 TRBV7-2 CASSPMDRGDTQYF TGTGCCAGCAGCCCTATGGACAGGGGAGATACGCAGTATTTT
. TRBD1 TRBJ1-3 TRBV11-3 CASSSGQGATGNTIYF TGTGCCAGCAGCTCGGGACAGGGGGCAACTGGAAACACCATATATTTT
. TRBD2 TRBJ2-7 TRBV5-1 CASSPSGTTGDEQYF TGCGCCAGCAGCCCCTCCGGGACTACGGGGGACGAGCAGTACTTC
. . TRBJ2-5 TRBV2 CAGSRDQETQYF TGTGCCGGATCGAGGGACCAAGAGACCCAGTACTTC
once TRBD2 TRBJ2-3 TRBV6-2/TRBV6-3 CASSDLSGGASDTQYF TGTGCCAGCAGTGACCTCAGCGGGGGGGCATCAGATACGCAGTATTTT
. . TRBJ1-6 TRBV7-6 CASSLRLGWNSPLHF TGTGCCAGCAGCTTACGACTGGGTTGGAATTCACCCCTCCACTTT
. TRBD2 TRBJ2-1 TRBV6-2/TRBV6-3 CASSYNGGGLFNEQFF TGTGCCAGCAGTTATAACGGGGGGGGCCTTTTTAATGAGCAGTTCTTC
. TRBD1 TRBJ2-3 TRBV10-1 CASNPRDRGQCTDTQYF TGCGCCAGCAACCCCCGGGACAGGGGGCAATGTACAGATACGCAGTATTTT
. TRBD1 TRBJ2-7 TRBV7-9 CASSARTGPDDEQYF TGTGCCAGCAGCGCACGGACAGGGCCAGATGACGAGCAGTACTTC
. . TRBJ1-1 TRBV18 CASSPPGVPEAFF TGTGCCAGCTCACCACCCGGGGTCCCTGAAGCTTTCTTT
. TRBD1 TRBJ2-3 TRBV28 CASSPARDRGSDTQYF TGTGCCAGCAGTCCAGCCAGGGACAGGGGGTCAGATACGCAGTATTTT
few . TRBJ2-7 TRBV11-2 CASSPIRVGYEQYF TGTGCCAGCAGCCCCATCAGGGTGGGCTACGAGCAGTACTTC
. . TRBJ2-5 TRBV4-3 CASSQNPGLNTETQYF TGCGCCAGCAGCCAGAACCCGGGACTGAACACAGAGACCCAGTACTTC
. . TRBJ2-1 TRBV9 CASSVMRGEQFF TGTGCCAGCAGCGTAATGAGGGGGGAGCAGTTCTTC